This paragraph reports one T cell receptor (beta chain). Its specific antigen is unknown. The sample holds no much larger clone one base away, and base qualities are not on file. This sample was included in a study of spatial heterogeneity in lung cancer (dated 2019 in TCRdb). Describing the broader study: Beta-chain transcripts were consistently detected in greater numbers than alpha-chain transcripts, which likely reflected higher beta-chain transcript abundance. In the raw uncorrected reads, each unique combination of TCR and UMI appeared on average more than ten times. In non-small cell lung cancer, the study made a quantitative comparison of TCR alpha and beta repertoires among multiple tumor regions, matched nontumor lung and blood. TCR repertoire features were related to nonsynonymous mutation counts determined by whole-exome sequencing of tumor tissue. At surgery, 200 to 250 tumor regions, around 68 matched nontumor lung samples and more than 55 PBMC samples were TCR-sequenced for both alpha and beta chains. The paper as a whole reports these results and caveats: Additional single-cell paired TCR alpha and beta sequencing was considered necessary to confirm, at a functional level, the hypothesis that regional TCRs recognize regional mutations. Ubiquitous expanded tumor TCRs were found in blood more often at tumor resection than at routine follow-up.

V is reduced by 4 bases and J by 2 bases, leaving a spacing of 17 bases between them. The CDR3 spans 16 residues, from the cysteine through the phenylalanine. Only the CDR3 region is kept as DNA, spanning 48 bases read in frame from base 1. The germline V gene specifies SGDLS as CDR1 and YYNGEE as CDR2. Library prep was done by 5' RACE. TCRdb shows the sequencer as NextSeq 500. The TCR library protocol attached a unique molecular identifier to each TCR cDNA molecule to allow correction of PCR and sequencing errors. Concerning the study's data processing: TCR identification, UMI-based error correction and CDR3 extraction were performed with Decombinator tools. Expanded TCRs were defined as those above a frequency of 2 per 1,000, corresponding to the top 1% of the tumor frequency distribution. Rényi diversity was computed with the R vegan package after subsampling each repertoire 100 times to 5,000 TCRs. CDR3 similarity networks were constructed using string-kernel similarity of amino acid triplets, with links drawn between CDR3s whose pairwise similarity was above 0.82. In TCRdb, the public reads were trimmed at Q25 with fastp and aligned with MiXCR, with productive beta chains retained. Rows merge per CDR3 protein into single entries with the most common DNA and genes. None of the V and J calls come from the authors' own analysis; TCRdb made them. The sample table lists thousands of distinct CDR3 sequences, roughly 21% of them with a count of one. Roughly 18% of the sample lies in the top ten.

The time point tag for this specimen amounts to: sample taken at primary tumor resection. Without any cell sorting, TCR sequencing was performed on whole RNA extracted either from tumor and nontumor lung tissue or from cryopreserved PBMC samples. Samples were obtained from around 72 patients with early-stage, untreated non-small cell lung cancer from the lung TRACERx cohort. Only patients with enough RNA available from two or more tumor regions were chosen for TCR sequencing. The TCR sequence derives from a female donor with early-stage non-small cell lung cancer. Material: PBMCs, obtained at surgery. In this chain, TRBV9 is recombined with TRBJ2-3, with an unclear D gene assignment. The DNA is TGTGCCAGCAGCCGACGACGGTCGGCAGACACAGATACGCAGTATTTT. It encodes CASSRRRSADTDTQYF.